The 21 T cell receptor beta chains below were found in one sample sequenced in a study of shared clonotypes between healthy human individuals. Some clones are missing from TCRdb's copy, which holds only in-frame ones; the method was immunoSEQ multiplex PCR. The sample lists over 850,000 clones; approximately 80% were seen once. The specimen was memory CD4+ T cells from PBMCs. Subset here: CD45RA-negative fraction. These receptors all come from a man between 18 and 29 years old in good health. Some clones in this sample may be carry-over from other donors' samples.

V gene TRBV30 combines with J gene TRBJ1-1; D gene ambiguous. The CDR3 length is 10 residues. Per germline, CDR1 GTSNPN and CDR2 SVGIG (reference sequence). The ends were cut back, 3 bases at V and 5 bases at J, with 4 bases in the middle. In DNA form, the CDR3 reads TGTGCCTGGAGCCAGACTGAAGCTTTCTTT. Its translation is CAWSQTEAFF.

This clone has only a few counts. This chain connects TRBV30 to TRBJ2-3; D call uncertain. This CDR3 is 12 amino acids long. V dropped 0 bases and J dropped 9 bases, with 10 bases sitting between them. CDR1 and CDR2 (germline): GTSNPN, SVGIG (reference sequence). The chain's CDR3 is CAWSVREPTQYF. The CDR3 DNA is TGTGCCTGGAGTGTACGAGAGCCCACGCAGTATTTT.

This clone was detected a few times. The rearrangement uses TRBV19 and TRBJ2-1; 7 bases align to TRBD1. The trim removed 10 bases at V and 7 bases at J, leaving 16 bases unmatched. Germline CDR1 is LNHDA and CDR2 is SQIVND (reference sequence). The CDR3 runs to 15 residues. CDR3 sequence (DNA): TGTGCCACTTCTAGGACAGGTGGGGCGAATAATGAGCAGTTCTTC. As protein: CATSRTGGANNEQFF.

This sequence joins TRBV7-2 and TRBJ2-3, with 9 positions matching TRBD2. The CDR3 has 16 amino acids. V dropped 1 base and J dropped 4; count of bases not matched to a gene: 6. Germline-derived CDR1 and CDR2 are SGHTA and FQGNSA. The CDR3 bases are TGTGCCAGCAGCTTAGTGGGGCTAGCGGGACCAGATACGCAGTATTTT. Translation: CASSLVGLAGPDTQYF.

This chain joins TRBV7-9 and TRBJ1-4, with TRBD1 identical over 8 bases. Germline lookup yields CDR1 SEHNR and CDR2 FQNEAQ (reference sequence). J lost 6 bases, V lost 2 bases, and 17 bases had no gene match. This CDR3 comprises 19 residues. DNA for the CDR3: TGTGCCAGCAGCTTACGAGGTCTAGCCACAGGGGGACGCCATGAAAAACTGTTTTTT. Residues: CASSLRGLATGGRHEKLFF. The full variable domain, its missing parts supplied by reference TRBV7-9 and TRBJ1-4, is DTGVSQNPRHKITKRGQNVTFRCDPISEHNRLYWYRQTLGQGPEFLTYFQNEAQLEKSRLLSDRFSAERPKGSFSTLEIQRTEQGDSAMYLCASSLRGLATGGRHEKLFFGSGTQLSVL.

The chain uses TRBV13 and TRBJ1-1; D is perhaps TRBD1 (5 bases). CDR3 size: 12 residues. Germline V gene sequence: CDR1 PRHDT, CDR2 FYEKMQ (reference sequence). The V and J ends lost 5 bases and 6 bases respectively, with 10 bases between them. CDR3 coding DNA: TGTGCCAGCAGCCCCCGGGGGGCTGAAGCTTTCTTT. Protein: CASSPRGAEAFF.

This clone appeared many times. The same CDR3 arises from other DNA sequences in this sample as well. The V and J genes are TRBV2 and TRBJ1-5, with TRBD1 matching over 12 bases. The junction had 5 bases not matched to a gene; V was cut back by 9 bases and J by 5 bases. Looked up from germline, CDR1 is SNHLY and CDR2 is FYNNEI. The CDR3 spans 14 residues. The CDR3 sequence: CASTGTGGHQPQHF. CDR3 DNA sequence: TGTGCCAGTACCGGGACAGGGGGCCATCAGCCCCAGCATTTT.

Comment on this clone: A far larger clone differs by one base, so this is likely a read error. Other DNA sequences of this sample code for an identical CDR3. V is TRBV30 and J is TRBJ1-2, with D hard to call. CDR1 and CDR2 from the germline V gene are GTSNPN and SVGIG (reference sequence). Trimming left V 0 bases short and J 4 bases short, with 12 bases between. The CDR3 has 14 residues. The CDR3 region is CAWSVGEGPYGYTF. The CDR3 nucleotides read TGTGCCTGGAGTGTAGGTGAAGGTCCCTATGGCTACACCTTC.

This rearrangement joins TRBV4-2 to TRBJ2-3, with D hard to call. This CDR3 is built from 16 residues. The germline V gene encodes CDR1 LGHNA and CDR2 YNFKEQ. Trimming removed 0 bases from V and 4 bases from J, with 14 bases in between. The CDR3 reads CASSQDLGPRADTQYF. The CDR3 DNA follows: TGTGCCAGCAGCCAAGATCTGGGTCCAAGAGCAGATACGCAGTATTTT.

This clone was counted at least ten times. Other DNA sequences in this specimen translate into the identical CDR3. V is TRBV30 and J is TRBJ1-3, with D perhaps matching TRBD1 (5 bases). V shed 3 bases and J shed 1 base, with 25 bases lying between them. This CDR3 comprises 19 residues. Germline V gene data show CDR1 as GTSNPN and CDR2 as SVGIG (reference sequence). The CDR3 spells CAWRRRKTGTNSSGNTIYF. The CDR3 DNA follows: TGTGCCTGGAGGAGAAGAAAGACCGGGACCAACTCATCTGGAAACACCATATATTTT.

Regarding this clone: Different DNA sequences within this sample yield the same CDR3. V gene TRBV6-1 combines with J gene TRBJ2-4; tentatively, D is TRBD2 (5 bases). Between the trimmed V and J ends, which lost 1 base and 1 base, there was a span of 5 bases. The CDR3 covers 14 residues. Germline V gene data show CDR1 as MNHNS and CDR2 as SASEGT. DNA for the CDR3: TGTGCCAGCAGTGAAGGAGGGGCCAAAAACATTCAGTACTTC. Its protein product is CASSEGGAKNIQYF.

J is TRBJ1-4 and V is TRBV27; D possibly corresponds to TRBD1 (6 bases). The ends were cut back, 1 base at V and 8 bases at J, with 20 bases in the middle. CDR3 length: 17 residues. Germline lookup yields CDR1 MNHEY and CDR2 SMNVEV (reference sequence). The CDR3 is CASSLLGAGRGNEKLFF. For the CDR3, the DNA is TGTGCCAGCAGTTTATTGGGGGCGGGCCGGGGGAACGAAAAACTGTTTTTT.

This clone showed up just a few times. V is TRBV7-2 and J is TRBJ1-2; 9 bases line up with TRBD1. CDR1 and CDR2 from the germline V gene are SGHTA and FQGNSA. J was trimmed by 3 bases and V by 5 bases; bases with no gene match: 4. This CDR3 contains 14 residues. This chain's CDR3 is CASSPRTGDYGYTF. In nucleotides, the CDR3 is TGTGCCAGCAGCCCCAGGACAGGGGACTATGGCTACACCTTC. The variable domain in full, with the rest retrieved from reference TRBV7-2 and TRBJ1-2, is GAGVSQSPSNKVTEKGKDVELRCDPISGHTALYWYRQSLGQGLEFLIYFQGNSAPDKSGLPSDRFSAERTGGSVSTLTIQRTQQEDSAVYLCASSPRTGDYGYTFGSGTRLTVV.

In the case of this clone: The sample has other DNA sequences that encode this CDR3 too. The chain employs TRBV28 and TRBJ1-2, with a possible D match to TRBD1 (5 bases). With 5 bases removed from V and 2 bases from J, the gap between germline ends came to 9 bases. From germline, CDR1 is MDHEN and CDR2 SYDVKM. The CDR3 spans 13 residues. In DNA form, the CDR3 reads TGTGCCAGCAGTCCCGGGACGAACTATGGCTACACCTTC. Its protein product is CASSPGTNYGYTF.

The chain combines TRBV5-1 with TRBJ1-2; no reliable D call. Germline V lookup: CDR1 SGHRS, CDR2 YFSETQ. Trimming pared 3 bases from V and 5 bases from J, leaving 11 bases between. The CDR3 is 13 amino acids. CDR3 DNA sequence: TGCGCCAGCAGCTCGATCAGGTTTTATGGCTACACCTTC. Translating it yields CASSSIRFYGYTF.

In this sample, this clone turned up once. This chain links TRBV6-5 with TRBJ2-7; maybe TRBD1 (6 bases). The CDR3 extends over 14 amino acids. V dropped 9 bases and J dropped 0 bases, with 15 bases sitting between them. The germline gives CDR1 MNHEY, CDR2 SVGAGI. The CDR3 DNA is TGTGCCAGTACCGGGACAAGGAGCTCCTACGAGCAGTACTTC. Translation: CASTGTRSSYEQYF.

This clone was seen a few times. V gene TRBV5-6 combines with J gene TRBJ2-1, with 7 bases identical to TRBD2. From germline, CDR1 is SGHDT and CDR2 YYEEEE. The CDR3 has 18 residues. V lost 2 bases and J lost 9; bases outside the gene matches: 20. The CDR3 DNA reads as TGTGCCAGCAGCTTCTCGGCTTTAACTAGCGCGGGGTATGGTGAGCAGTTCTTC. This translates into CASSFSALTSAGYGEQFF.

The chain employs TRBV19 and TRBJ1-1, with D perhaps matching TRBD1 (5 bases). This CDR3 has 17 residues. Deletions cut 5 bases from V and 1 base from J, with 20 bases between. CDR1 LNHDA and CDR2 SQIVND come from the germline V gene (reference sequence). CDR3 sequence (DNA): TGTGCCAGTAGTCCCCGGGGGGGAGGAGTGAGGAACACTGAAGCTTTCTTT. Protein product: CASSPRGGGVRNTEAFF.

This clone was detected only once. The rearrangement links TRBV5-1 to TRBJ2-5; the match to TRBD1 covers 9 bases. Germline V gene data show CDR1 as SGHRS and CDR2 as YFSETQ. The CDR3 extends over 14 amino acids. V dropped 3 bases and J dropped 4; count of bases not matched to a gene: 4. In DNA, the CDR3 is TGCGCCAGCAGCTACAGGGGGCGCGGAGAGACCCAGTACTTC. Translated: CASSYRGRGETQYF.

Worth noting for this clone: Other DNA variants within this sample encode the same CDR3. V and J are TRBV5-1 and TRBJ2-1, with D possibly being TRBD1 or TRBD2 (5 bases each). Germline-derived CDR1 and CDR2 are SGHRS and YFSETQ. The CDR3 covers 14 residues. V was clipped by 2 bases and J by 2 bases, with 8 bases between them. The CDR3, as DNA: TGCGCCAGCAGCTTCGGGACGGCCTACAATGAGCAGTTCTTC. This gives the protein CASSFGTAYNEQFF.

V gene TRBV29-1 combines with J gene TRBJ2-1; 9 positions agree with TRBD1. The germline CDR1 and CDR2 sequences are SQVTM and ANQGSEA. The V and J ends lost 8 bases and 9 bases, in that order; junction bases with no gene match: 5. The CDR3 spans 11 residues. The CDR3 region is CSSDRGGEQFF. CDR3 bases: TGCAGCTCTGACAGGGGGGGTGAGCAGTTCTTC.